A selection of T cell receptor beta chains follows, all from one sample in a study of tumor and adjacent non-tumor tissue in lung cancer. TCRdb processed the multiplex PCR reads anew with MiXCR; each CDR3 protein has one entry. The table records some 66,000 distinct CDR3 sequences, about 56% of them present only once. What was sequenced was distant non-tumor lung tissue. All receptors come from a man aged 70-80 years with non-small cell lung cancer. Each CDR3 is given with its conserved first and last residue. D genes are given only for firm matches. A row's size may be missing; if present it is once, few, many or a size class.

clone size	D gene	V gene	J gene	CDR3 DNA	CDR3 protein
.	.	TRBV6-5	TRBJ2-6	TGTGCCAGCACCATCAATGGGAGAGTCTCTGGGGCCAACGTCCTGACTTTC	CASTINGRVSGANVLTF
.	TRBD1	TRBV11-2	TRBJ1-1	TGTGCCAGCAGCAGGACAGGGTATACTGAAGCTTTCTTT	CASSRTGYTEAFF
.	TRBD2	TRBV24-1	TRBJ2-1	TGTGCCACCAGAGATTTGAGCGGGGGCGGTCAGATTGAGCAGTTCTTC	CATRDLSGGGQIEQFF
few	TRBD2	TRBV30	TRBJ2-1	TGTGCCTGGAGTAGCGGGGGTCACAATGAGCAGTTCTTC	CAWSSGGHNEQFF
.	TRBD2	TRBV5-1	TRBJ2-1	TGCGCCAGCAGCACCGAGCGGGAGCTGTTCTTC	CASSTERELFF
.	.	TRBV4-1	TRBJ1-6	TGCGCCAGCAACCAAGATCGAACACCAATTTCGCCCCTCCACTTT	CASNQDRTPISPLHF
.	.	TRBV29-1	TRBJ2-3	TGCAGCGTTACCGGGACTCAGAGCACATGTACGCAGTATTTT	CSVTGTQSTCTQYF
.	.	TRBV11-1	TRBJ2-3	TGTGCCAGCAAGATAGGGAGAGGCACATATACGCAGTATTTT	CASKIGRGTYTQYF
.	TRBD2	TRBV29-1	TRBJ2-5	TGCGGCTTTGATGGGCTAGCGGGGGAATTAAAAGAGACCCAGTACTTC	CGFDGLAGELKETQYF
.	.	TRBV7-9	TRBJ2-5	TGTGCCAGCAGCTTAGCAGGGTCAAGAGGGACCCAGTACTTC	CASSLAGSRGTQYF
.	.	TRBV7-9	TRBJ2-3	TGTACCTGCAGCCCTACACGCGCAGATACGCAGTATTTT	CTCSPTRADTQYF
many	TRBD1	TRBV12-3/TRBV12-4	TRBJ2-4	TGTGCCAGCAGTTTCAGGGGGCAGATGCGGAACATTCAGTACTTC	CASSFRGQMRNIQYF
few	.	TRBV7-8	TRBJ2-2	TGTGCCAGCAGCTGGGACACGGACACCGGGGAGCTGTTTTTT	CASSWDTDTGELFF
.	TRBD1	TRBV6-5	TRBJ1-5	TGTGCCAGGAGTCAGCGGATAGACAGGGTGCAGATCAACCAGCCCCAGCATTTT	CARSQRIDRVQINQPQHF
.	.	TRBV6-1	TRBJ1-5	TGTGTCAGCAGTGAAGATAATAAGGGGATTCAGCCCCAGCATTTT	CVSSEDNKGIQPQHF
many	.	TRBV6-5	TRBJ2-3	TGTGCCAGCAGTTACGCGACCCCTAGCACAGATACGCAGTATTTT	CASSYATPSTDTQYF
.	.	TRBV29-1	TRBJ2-3	TGCAGCGTTGGGGTGGGGGAGCGAGATACACAGTATTTT	CSVGVGERDTQYF
.	TRBD1	TRBV7-9	TRBJ2-7	TGTGCCAGCAGAGGGACAGGGCAATGGAGCGAGCAGTACTTC	CASRGTGQWSEQYF
.	TRBD2	TRBV5-3	TRBJ2-7	TGTGCCAGAAGCTTGCACGAGTGGGAGGGAACAGACGAACAGTACTTC	CARSLHEWEGTDEQYF
.	.	TRBV5-6	TRBJ1-5	TGTGCCAGCAGCTTGACTCGAGGGGCATATAGCAATCAGCCCCAACATTTT	CASSLTRGAYSNQPQHF
.	.	TRBV6-1	TRBJ2-1	TGTGCCAGCAGAGCCGGGACATCAGTTGGGAATAAGCAGTTCTTC	CASRAGTSVGNKQFF
medium-sized	.	TRBV12-3/TRBV12-4	TRBJ2-3	TGTGCCAGCAGCACCAGGGGTGGGGATACGCAGTATTTT	CASSTRGGDTQYF
many	.	TRBV20-1	TRBJ2-3	TGCAGTGCTGGCCGGGACACTGCTTCTACGCAGTATTTT	CSAGRDTASTQYF
many	.	TRBV4-2	TRBJ2-6	TGTGCCAGCAGCCAACCTAGGACCCCACTACATTACCCCGGGGCCAACGTCCTGACTTTC	CASSQPRTPLHYPGANVLTF
once	TRBD1	TRBV4-1	TRBJ1-5	TGCGCTAGCAGCCAACGACAGGGAGTAGATCAGTCCCAGCATTTT	CASSQRQGVDQSQHF
.	.	TRBV6-5	TRBJ1-1	TGTGTCAGCAGCCATATGAACAATGAAGCTTTCTTC	CVSSHMNNEAFF
.	.	TRBV29-1	TRBJ2-3	TGCAGCGTTGTTTCGGTGGAGGATACACAGTATTTT	CSVVSVEDTQYF
.	.	TRBV28	TRBJ2-7	TGTGCCAGCAGCTCCAAATACGAGCAGTACTTC	CASSSKYEQYF
.	.	TRBV11-2	TRBJ1-6	TGTGCCAGCAGCTTGCTACTTAATAATTCACCCATCCACTTT	CASSLLLNNSPIHF
.	.	TRBV28	TRBJ2-6	TGTGCCAGCAGTTTAGTGAAGTACTCTGGGGCCAACGGTCTGACTTTC	CASSLVKYSGANGLTF
few	TRBD2	TRBV12-5	TRBJ2-1	TGTGCTAGTGGTTTGGCGCCCTCCGGGACTAGCGGCTACAATGAGCAGTTCTTC	CASGLAPSGTSGYNEQFF
.	TRBD1	TRBV5-1	TRBJ1-2	TGCGCCAGCAGCTCGTACTTGGACAGGGGGACTTTCGGCTACACCTTC	CASSSYLDRGTFGYTF
.	.	TRBV7-9	TRBJ2-3	TGTGCCAGCAGCGGGGCATTCCACACAGATACGCAGTATTTT	CASSGAFHTDTQYF
many	.	TRBV6-5	TRBJ2-7	TGTGCCACCCGATTGGAGGACGAGCAGTACTTC	CATRLEDEQYF
many	.	TRBV6-1	TRBJ2-7	TGTGCCAGCAGTGAGGATCTAAGGACGGCTAGCTCCTACGAGCAGTACTTC	CASSEDLRTASSYEQYF
.	.	TRBV30	TRBJ2-3	TGTGCCTGGAGCGGAGATACGCAGTATTTT	CAWSGDTQYF
.	.	TRBV2	TRBJ2-7	TGTGCCAGCAGTGAAAGGGGGGCGGACGAGCAGTACTTC	CASSERGADEQYF
many	TRBD1	TRBV20-1	TRBJ1-2	TGCAGTGCGGACAGGGGTGGTGGCTACACCTTC	CSADRGGGYTF
few	TRBD1	TRBV5-4	TRBJ1-5	TGTGCCAGTAGCACACAGGGGCGCAATCGGCCCCAGCATTTT	CASSTQGRNRPQHF
many	.	TRBV20-1	TRBJ1-1	TGCAGTGCTTTCCCCGTTCGGGGGCCAATCAACACTGAAGCTTTCTTT	CSAFPVRGPINTEAFF
many	.	TRBV10-3	TRBJ1-6	TGTGCCATCAGTGTCGACAGATCCTATAATTCACCCCTCCACTTT	CAISVDRSYNSPLHF
.	TRBD1	TRBV29-1	TRBJ1-2	TGTAGCGTTGTCCAGGTGAGCGGGACAGACTACATCTTC	CSVVQVSGTDYIF